This TCR beta chain was sequenced in a study of TIL therapy for anti-PD-1-resistant metastatic lung cancer. Background on the study: Median patient age was about 56, ranging about 38-80 years. By whole-exome sequencing, median non-synonymous tumor mutation burden was under 1.9 mutations per megabase. Study-wide results and limits: Patients were highly selected, enriched for treatment-naive, never-smoker and oncogene-addicted cases.

Trimming removed 5 bases from V and 0 bases from J, with 8 bases in between. This CDR3 spans 14 amino acids. In germline, CDR1 is KGHSH, CDR2 LQKENI. Only a few counts were recorded for this clone. The antigen is not known. Specified time point: pre-treatment sample, taken before nivolumab and TIL therapy. Pleural nodules or supraclavicular lymph nodes made up most of the excised metastases sampled. Patients then received nivolumab; progressors got lymphodepletion, TIL and IL-2. Sequencing used immunoSEQ v3. Assay: immunoSEQ multiplex PCR; the TCRdb copy retains only in-frame clones and omits some. The sample includes thousands of clones, 66% of them seen just once.

The specimen comprised tumor tissue, sampled at baseline. J is TRBJ1-5 and V is TRBV18; D remains unclear. The TCR sequence derives from a person between 25 and 79 years old with non-small cell lung cancer. The CDR3 loop is CASSEKSSNQPQHF. CDR3 bases: TGTGCCAGCTCAGAAAAAAGTAGCAATCAGCCCCAGCATTTT. Full variable domain (rest looked up from reference TRBV18 and TRBJ1-5): NAGVMQNPRHLVRRRGQEARLRCSPMKGHSHVYWYRQLPEEGLKFMVYLQKENIIDESGMPKERFSAEFPKEGPSILRIQQVVRGDSAAYFCASSEKSSNQPQHFGDGTRLSIL.